The 27 T cell receptor beta chains listed next were all sequenced from one sample in a study of blood T cell repertoires in COVID-19 (dated by TCRdb to the early 2020s). Library construction relied on the immunoSEQ multiplex PCR assay. Entries here come from immuneACCESS through TCRdb and include only in-frame sequences with V and J called. Some clones fail to appear in such tables; in the studies checked, an unresolved V gene covers under half of the shortfall, and the cause of the remainder is unknown. In all, the sample holds fewer than 200,000 clones, and 80% to 90% of those were seen once. The top ten constitute around 7.6% of the sample. The material sequenced was peripheral blood. These receptor sequences come from a man aged 40-50 years who had recovered from COVID-19.

The chain joins TRBV4-3 to TRBJ1-1, with 10 bases fitting TRBD1. The CDR3 extends over 15 amino acids. V was pared by 4 bases and J by 5 bases, with 7 bases of the junction left unmatched. Germline CDR1 LGHNA, CDR2 YSLEER. The CDR3 sequence is CASSLGQGVWTEAFF. CDR3 DNA sequence: TGCGCCAGCAGCCTTGGACAGGGGGTGTGGACTGAAGCTTTCTTT.

The rearrangement joins TRBV7-9 to TRBJ2-1; the D gene is possibly TRBD2 (6 bases). CDR1 and CDR2 from the germline V gene are SEHNR and FQNEAQ (reference sequence). The CDR3 extends over 13 amino acids. V lost 6 bases and J 8 bases, leaving 14 bases between the germline ends. CDR3 residues: CASRTGTGDEQFF. The CDR3 DNA reads as TGTGCCAGCAGAACCGGGACTGGGGATGAGCAGTTCTTC.

V is TRBV27 and J is TRBJ2-7; 16 nucleotides agree with TRBD2. The CDR3 is made up of 16 amino acids. Germline CDR1 and CDR2: MNHEY and SMNVEV (reference sequence). The J segment lost 7 bases and the V segment lost 6 bases, leaving 9 bases of the junction unmatched. As DNA, the CDR3 is TGTGCCAGCAGCTCCCGGGGACTAGCGGGAGGGCTAGAGCAGTACTTC. Translating gives CASSSRGLAGGLEQYF.

The chain links TRBV24-1 to TRBJ1-2, with TRBD1 matching 7 bases. Trimming removed 5 bases from V and 4 bases from J; junction bases left unmatched: 18. The CDR3 is 18 amino acids. The germline gives CDR1 KGHDR, CDR2 SFDVKD. This chain's CDR3 is CATSGTLRDRHSLYGYTF. For the CDR3, the DNA is TGTGCCACCAGTGGGACGCTCCGGGACAGACATTCTCTCTATGGCTACACCTTC.

The gene calls are TRBV5-1 and TRBJ2-2; 7 bases are shared with TRBD2. This CDR3 comprises 16 residues. V lost 4 bases and J lost 1; bases outside the gene matches: 7. Germline V gene lookup returns CDR1 SGHRS and CDR2 YFSETQ. The CDR3, as DNA: TGCGCCAGCAGCCCCAGACTAGCCCAGAACACCGGGGAGCTGTTTTTT. Encoded protein: CASSPRLAQNTGELFF. Together with reference TRBV5-1 and TRBJ2-2, the CDR3 gives the full variable domain: KAGVTQTPRYLIKTRGQQVTLSCSPISGHRSVSWYQQTPGQGLQFLFEYFSETQRNKGNFPGRFSGRQFSNSRSEMNVSTLELGDSALYLCASSPRLAQNTGELFFGEGSRLTVL.

The chain combines TRBV10-3 with TRBJ2-5; 7 bases fit TRBD2. Germline V gene lookup returns CDR1 ENHRY and CDR2 SYGVKD. The CDR3 spans 15 residues. The V gene end was trimmed by 4 bases and the J gene end by 4 bases; junction bases not matched to a gene: 9. CDR3 coding DNA: TGTGCCATCAGTGTAGGGACTACTCTGAGAGAGACCCAGTACTTC. Translating it yields CAISVGTTLRETQYF.

The gene calls are TRBV30 and TRBJ1-5; possibly TRBD1 for D (6 bases). CDR3 length: 14 amino acids. CDR1 and CDR2 from the germline V gene are GTSNPN and SVGIG (reference sequence). V was cut by 1 base and J by 3 bases, with 10 bases left in between. CDR3 DNA: TGTGCCTGGAGTGGTACAGGGAACAATCAGCCCCAGCATTTT. Translating it yields CAWSGTGNNQPQHF.

CDR3 region: CASSQMGTGSEQYF. Here the CDR3 DNA reads TGCGCCAGCAGCCAAATGGGGACAGGGAGCGAGCAGTACTTC. This chain connects TRBV4-1 to TRBJ2-7; 9 bases map to TRBD1. Per germline, CDR1 MGHRA and CDR2 YSYEKL. J lost 6 bases, V lost 2 bases, and 5 bases had no gene match. The CDR3 is 14 residues long.

The rearrangement links TRBV4-2 to TRBJ1-1; the D gene is possibly TRBD1 (5 bases). V was trimmed by 5 bases and J by 1 base, leaving 11 bases between them. CDR3 length: 14 residues. The germline V gene encodes CDR1 LGHNA and CDR2 YNFKEQ. DNA of the CDR3: TGTGCCAGCAGCGAGACAGTGAGGAACACTGAAGCTTTCTTT. Amino acids: CASSETVRNTEAFF.

The chain joins TRBV4-1 to TRBJ2-6; 12 bases are shared with TRBD2. The CDR3 loop spans 17 amino acids. Germline CDR1 is MGHRA and CDR2 is YSYEKL. V was clipped by 2 bases and J by 3 bases; unmatched bases: 2. CDR3 loop: CASSQLAGGLGANVLTF. The CDR3 DNA reads TGCGCCAGCAGCCAACTAGCGGGAGGGCTTGGGGCCAACGTCCTGACTTTC.

The rearrangement uses TRBV7-2 and TRBJ1-3; unclear D gene. The CDR3 has 16 residues. Germline V gene sequence: CDR1 SGHTA, CDR2 FQGNSA. The V end was cut by 1 base, the J end by 0 bases, with 10 bases between. The CDR3 DNA follows: TGTGCCAGCAGCTTAGTTGGACTGACCTCTGGAAACACCATATATTTT. It yields the protein CASSLVGLTSGNTIYF.

V gene TRBV4-3 combines with J gene TRBJ2-1; 10 nucleotides match TRBD2. V shed 0 bases and J 7 bases; nucleotides not matched to a gene: 3. This CDR3 has 15 residues. CDR1 LGHNA and CDR2 YSLEER come from the germline V gene. The CDR3 bases are TGCGCCAGCAGCCAAGAAGCGGGGGGGCCAAATGAGCAGTTCTTC. This translates into CASSQEAGGPNEQFF.

This sequence joins TRBV25-1 and TRBJ2-1, with TRBD1 matching 7 bases. Germline values: CDR1 MGHDK, CDR2 SYGVNS. V dropped 3 bases and J dropped 6; count of bases not matched to a gene: 5. The CDR3 extends over 14 amino acids. CDR3 in amino acids: CASSEGDSPNEQFF. CDR3 coding DNA: TGTGCCAGCAGTGAGGGGGACAGTCCCAATGAGCAGTTCTTC.

The V and J genes are TRBV2 and TRBJ2-7; 10 positions agree with TRBD1. After removal of 6 bases from V and 7 bases from J, the junction contained 9 bases not matched to a gene. The germline CDR1 and CDR2 sequences are SNHLY and FYNNEI. CDR3 length: 14 residues. CDR3 bases: TGTGCCAGCAGCGACGGGACAGGGGTTGGAGAGCAGTACTTC. Its protein product is CASSDGTGVGEQYF.

In its sample, this clone was seen a few times. The chain combines TRBV4-2 with TRBJ1-2, with D maybe TRBD1 (6 bases). The length of the CDR3 is 16 residues. Trimming took 0 bases from V and 8 from J, leaving 19 bases between them. Germline lookup yields CDR1 LGHNA and CDR2 YNFKEQ. The CDR3 DNA sequence: TGTGCCAGCAGCCAAGATTACAGGGCCGCCCCGCGGGGCTACACCTTC. Amino acids: CASSQDYRAAPRGYTF.

The J gene is TRBJ2-1, the V gene TRBV7-8; 8 bases match TRBD2. V was pared by 1 base and J by 12 bases, with 11 bases of the junction left unmatched. Germline V CDR1 and CDR2: SGHVS, FQNEAQ. The CDR3 totals 15 residues. In DNA, the CDR3 is TGTGCCAGCAGCTTAGAACTAGCGGTGGCACGGGGGCAGTTCTTC. Protein sequence: CASSLELAVARGQFF.

This clone was picked up one time. The chain links TRBV19 to TRBJ2-7; 10 nucleotides agree with TRBD1. CDR1 and CDR2 from the germline V gene are LNHDA and SQIVND (reference sequence). V was clipped by 4 bases and J by 5 bases; unmatched bases: 8. The CDR3 contains 15 residues. CDR3 amino acids: CASSNRDRGTNEQYF. CDR3 DNA sequence: TGTGCCAGTAGTAACCGGGACAGGGGTACCAACGAGCAGTACTTC.

The DNA for the CDR3 is TGTGCCAGTAGAACCGGGGTTAACTATGGCTACACCTTC. This codes for CASRTGVNYGYTF. V usage is TRBV19 and J usage is TRBJ1-2; unclear D gene. Trimming stripped 6 bases from V and 1 base from J, with 9 bases between. The CDR3 extends over 13 amino acids. CDR1 and CDR2 from the germline V gene are LNHDA and SQIVND (reference sequence).

The CDR3: CASSLGQQPGYKFF. The CDR3 coding sequence is TGTGCCAGCAGCTTGGGACAGCAACCGGGCTATAAGTTCTTC. This rearrangement joins TRBV7-9 to TRBJ2-1; 7 bases map to TRBD1. The CDR3 has 14 residues. Germline lookup yields CDR1 SEHNR and CDR2 FQNEAQ (reference sequence). V was clipped by 3 bases and J by 14 bases; unmatched bases: 13.

This clone occurred a few times. The chain joins TRBV4-1 to TRBJ2-3, with D possibly TRBD2 on 6 matching bases. Germline loops: CDR1 MGHRA, CDR2 YSYEKL. Trimming took 2 bases from V and 7 from J, leaving 13 bases between them. CDR3 length: 14 residues. In DNA form, the CDR3 reads TGCGCCAGCAGCCAACAAATCCGGGGGAATACGCAGTATTTT. Its translation is CASSQQIRGNTQYF.

This chain joins TRBV7-8 and TRBJ2-6; D unresolved. The germline V gene has CDR1 SGHVS and CDR2 FQNEAQ. There are 16 residues in the CDR3. Trimming left V 2 bases short and J 0 bases short, with 8 bases between. The CDR3 sequence is CASSLMASSGANVLTF. CDR3 coding DNA: TGTGCCAGCAGCTTAATGGCCAGCTCTGGGGCCAACGTCCTGACTTTC.

The chain is built from TRBV6-6 and TRBJ1-5, with a weak D call TRBD1 (5 bases). From germline, CDR1 is MNHNY and CDR2 SVGAGI (reference sequence). V was trimmed by 6 bases and J by 3 bases, leaving 6 bases between them. The CDR3 length is 12 residues. The CDR3 DNA follows: TGTGCCAGCAGCAGGGTCAATCAGCCCCAGCATTTT. Translating gives CASSRVNQPQHF.

The chain combines TRBV30 with TRBJ2-5; 8 positions match TRBD1. This CDR3 has 13 amino acids. Germline assignment: CDR1 GTSNPN and CDR2 SVGIG (reference sequence). V lost 5 bases, J lost 5 bases, and 7 bases stayed unmatched. The DNA of the CDR3 is TGTGCCTGGGAAGGACAGGGAGTGGAGACCCAGTACTTC. As protein: CAWEGQGVETQYF.

This CDR3 is CASSLGATLGNTIYF. CDR3 sequence (DNA): TGTGCCAGCAGCTTGGGGGCTACGCTGGGAAACACCATATATTTT. The chain has TRBV7-9 and TRBJ1-3, with D possibly being TRBD1 (6 bases). Germline V lookup: CDR1 SEHNR, CDR2 FQNEAQ (reference sequence). Trimming took off 3 bases at V and 4 bases at J, with 13 bases between the two ends. The CDR3 totals 15 residues. Filled out from reference TRBV7-9 and TRBJ1-3, the complete variable domain reads DTGVSQNPRHKITKRGQNVTFRCDPISEHNRLYWYRQTLGQGPEFLTYFQNEAQLEKSRLLSDRFSAERPKGSFSTLEIQRTEQGDSAMYLCASSLGATLGNTIYFGEGSWLTVV.

Only a few counts were recorded for this clone. V usage is TRBV7-9 and J usage is TRBJ1-5; 8 bases are a match to TRBD1. The V gene's germline CDR1 is SEHNR and CDR2 FQNEAQ (reference sequence). This CDR3 region has 15 residues. The J segment lost 2 bases and the V segment lost 4 bases, leaving 4 bases of the junction unmatched. The CDR3 is CASSSPTGGNQPQHF. In nucleotides, the CDR3 is TGTGCCAGCAGCTCGCCGACAGGGGGCAATCAGCCCCAGCATTTT.

The chain has TRBV19 and TRBJ2-1; TRBD2 matches 8 bases. The CDR3 has 13 residues. J lost 7 bases, V lost 4 bases, and 3 bases had no gene match. CDR1 LNHDA and CDR2 SQIVND come from the germline V gene (reference sequence). CDR3 region: CASSTGLVNEQFF. The CDR3 region has the DNA TGTGCCAGTAGTACGGGACTAGTTAATGAGCAGTTCTTC.

Notes on this clone: The junction departs from germline at one end; a sequencing error may be responsible. The genes are TRBV28 and TRBJ1-2; 8 nucleotides line up with TRBD1. The CDR3 length is 13 residues. Germline assignment: CDR1 MDHEN and CDR2 SYDVKM. CDR3 protein: CASSSRQLDREDF. DNA for the CDR3: TGTGCCAGCAGTTCCCGCCAACTGGACAGGGAAGACTTC.